These 14 T cell receptor beta chains were sequenced from one sample in a study of identical twins. TCRdb reprocessed the 5' RACE reads with MiXCR, giving one entry per CDR3 protein. The table includes a few hundred thousand distinct CDR3 sequences, 9% to 10% detected once. The sample consisted of naive T cells sorted from blood. These receptors all stem from a woman between 50 and 59 years old in good health.

This clonotype was counted many times. The chain recombines TRBV12-3 or TRBV12-4 with TRBJ2-7; D is unclear. This CDR3 region has 14 residues. Trimming removed 4 bases from V and 6 bases from J, with 16 bases in between. CDR3 sequence: CASSSRVLECEQYV. The CDR3 DNA sequence: TGTGCCAGCAGTTCCCGGGTTCTCGAGTGCGAGCAGTACGTC.

This clonotype occurred a few times. The gene calls are TRBV5-6 and TRBJ2-7; no reliable D call. This CDR3 is 13 amino acids long. The germline gives CDR1 SGHDT, CDR2 YYEEEE. V lost 4 bases and J 7 bases, leaving 15 bases between the germline ends. CDR3 residues: CASSLGPVREQYF. The CDR3 coding sequence is TGTGCCAGCAGCCTCGGCCCGGTGCGGGAGCAGTACTTC.

In this sample, this clonotype turned up a few times. V and J are TRBV5-1 and TRBJ2-7; D perhaps matches TRBD1 (6 bases). This CDR3 contains 16 residues. The V gene's germline CDR1 is SGHRS and CDR2 YFSETQ. V lost 4 bases and J 3 bases, leaving 20 bases between the germline ends. CDR3 region: CASSPPTGTQGYEQYV. The CDR3 DNA reads TGCGCCAGCAGCCCACCAACAGGGACCCAGGGCTACGAGCAGTACGTC.

This clonotype occurred a few times. V usage is TRBV11-3 and J usage is TRBJ2-5; D is possibly TRBD2 (5 bases). V lost 1 base, J lost 4 bases, and 10 bases lay in between. The length of the CDR3 is 14 residues. Germline CDR1 is SGHNT and CDR2 is YENEEA. DNA of the CDR3: TGTGCCAGCAGCTTAGCCCGGGAACGAGAGACCCAGTACTTC. Translating gives CASSLARERETQYF. Full variable domain (outside the CDR3, taken from reference TRBV11-3 and TRBJ2-5): EAGVVQSPRYKIIEKKQPVAFWCNPISGHNTLYWYLQNLGQGPELLIRYENEEAVDDSQLPKDRFSAERLKGVDSTLKIQPAELGDSAVYLCASSLARERETQYFGPGTRLLVL.

This clonotype was counted a few times. The chain employs TRBV3-1 and TRBJ2-1, with 16 positions matching TRBD2. V lost 5 bases, J lost 4 bases, and 11 bases stayed unmatched. Germline V gene lookup returns CDR1 LGHDT and CDR2 YNNKEL (reference sequence). CDR3 length: 19 residues. The CDR3 sequence: CASSYTGTSGRAGYNEQFF. CDR3 sequence (DNA): TGTGCCAGCAGCTACACCGGGACTAGCGGGAGGGCTGGATACAATGAGCAGTTCTTC.

This clonotype appeared a few times. This chain links TRBV6-5 with TRBJ2-7; 7 bases agree with TRBD1. The CDR3 loop spans 14 amino acids. Germline-derived CDR1 and CDR2 are MNHEY and SVGAGI. V dropped 4 bases and J dropped 7; count of bases not matched to a gene: 10. The CDR3 bases are TGTGCCAGCAGTTCGGACAGGTCTATCAAGGAGCAGTACTTC. Its protein product is CASSSDRSIKEQYF.

The chain recombines TRBV10-3 with TRBJ1-1, with TRBD1 matching 8 bases. Germline CDR1 is ENHRY and CDR2 is SYGVKD. The CDR3 is made up of 12 amino acids. V was pared by 6 bases and J by 12 bases, with 9 bases of the junction left unmatched. The CDR3 spells CAIRGDRTSSFF. CDR3 nucleotides: TGTGCCATCAGGGGGGACAGGACAAGCTCTTTCTTT.

Many counts were recorded for this clonotype. The V and J genes are TRBV9 and TRBJ1-5; possibly TRBD1 for D (5 bases). Deletions cut 3 bases from V and 3 bases from J, with 13 bases between. The germline gives CDR1 SGDLS, CDR2 YYNGEE. The CDR3 spans 15 residues. CDR3 bases: TGTGCCAGCAGCGGGGGGTCAGGACCCAATCAGCCCCAGCATTTT. Its translation: CASSGGSGPNQPQHF.

This chain connects TRBV4-2 to TRBJ2-5; weak D call: TRBD1 (5 bases). V lost 1 base, J lost 5 bases, and 8 bases lay in between. The CDR3 has 13 residues. Germline loops: CDR1 LGHNA, CDR2 YNFKEQ. The CDR3 DNA reads TGTGCCAGCAGCCAAGTGGGGCCTGAGACCCAGTACTTC. This encodes CASSQVGPETQYF.

This clonotype was recorded at least ten times. The V gene is TRBV19, the J gene TRBJ2-1; no firm D call. The germline V and J ends were trimmed by 8 bases and 7 bases, with 6 bases remaining between them. The CDR3 has 10 residues. Germline V lookup: CDR1 LNHDA, CDR2 SQIVND (reference sequence). The CDR3 DNA is TGTGCCAGTGGGTGGAATGAGCAGTTCTTC. This translates into CASGWNEQFF.

The gene calls are TRBV27 and TRBJ2-7; 9 bases match TRBD1. There are 13 residues in the CDR3. Germline assignment: CDR1 MNHEY and CDR2 SMNVEV (reference sequence). J gave up 6 bases and V 2 bases, and 2 bases lay outside the gene matches. The CDR3 protein is CASSLVTGGEQYV. CDR3 bases: TGTGCCAGCAGTTTAGTGACAGGGGGCGAGCAGTACGTC.

The rearrangement uses TRBV3-1 and TRBJ2-1; 12 bases are a match to TRBD2. Germline CDR1 is LGHDT and CDR2 is YNNKEL (reference sequence). V was pared by 3 bases and J by 6 bases, with 0 bases of the junction left unmatched. The CDR3 runs to 14 residues. The CDR3 here is CASSQTSGSNEQFF. For the CDR3, the DNA is TGTGCCAGCAGCCAGACTAGCGGGAGCAATGAGCAGTTCTTC.

The gene calls are TRBV11-3 and TRBJ2-5; TRBD1 aligns across 9 bases. V lost 5 bases and J lost 3; bases outside the gene matches: 4. Germline V gene lookup returns CDR1 SGHNT and CDR2 YENEEA. The CDR3 consists of 14 residues. The DNA for the CDR3 is TGTGCCAGCAGCACCCGGACAGGGGAAGAGACCCAGTACTTC. It specifies CASSTRTGEETQYF.

This clonotype was counted between two and nine times. The chain combines TRBV5-1 with TRBJ2-7; D not resolved. The CDR3 has 14 amino acids. Germline values: CDR1 SGHRS, CDR2 YFSETQ. V gave up 0 bases and J gave up 2 bases, with 9 bases separating them. The CDR3 region has the DNA TGCGCCAGCAGCTTGGGTCCCGGAGCCTACGAGCAGTACTTC. Amino acid sequence: CASSLGPGAYEQYF.